This T cell receptor (beta chain) was retrieved from a study of T-cell reconstitution after alpha-beta-depleted transplantation in children. This sample's TCRbeta library carried unique molecular identifier barcodes. TCRdb processed the PCR reads anew with MiXCR; each CDR3 protein has one entry. The sample has more than 400,000 distinct CDR3 sequences, roughly an eighth seen once. This specimen consisted of PBMCs, mostly from graft donor cells, obtained 180 days after TCRalphabeta/CD19-depleted stem cell transplant. This sequence originates from a female patient aged 2-15 years who had a stem cell transplant for aplastic anemia, so the T cells may come from the graft donor.

The CDR3 DNA reads TGTGCCACCAGCAGAGATGGAGTAGCACGACTAGCGGGCGTTTCTAGCACAGATACGCAGTATTTT. This codes for CATSRDGVARLAGVSSTDTQYF. The chain uses TRBV15 and TRBJ2-3, with 10 bases matching TRBD2. The CDR3 is made up of 22 amino acids. V gave up 0 bases and J gave up 0 bases; unmatched junction bases: 18. Germline values: CDR1 LNHNV, CDR2 YYDKDF (reference sequence).